This T cell receptor beta chain was obtained from a study of graft-versus-host responses after intestinal transplantation. V was pared by 5 bases and J by 0 bases, with 15 bases between. This CDR3 comprises 16 residues. The germline CDR1 and CDR2 sequences are MDHEN and SYDVKM. Study-level findings and limits: HvG clone declines early post-transplant were associated with peak circulating GvH levels. GvH clones turned up in recipient marrow; some had shown up first in ileum or blood.

Libraries were prepared by immunoSEQ multiplex PCR; TCRdb keeps only in-frame clonotypes and omits some of them. The sample gives some 150,000 clones, over 90% of which show up once; about 0.18% is in the top ten. With regard to this clone: Its antigen is as yet unknown.

The V gene is TRBV28, the J gene TRBJ2-3; D remains ambiguous. The sequence derives from a human donor who received an intestinal transplant. Sequencing was performed on unstimulated CD4+ T cells sorted from spleen or lymph node cells, taken before intestinal transplant. The CDR3 loop is CASSPAWGSSTDTQYF. As DNA, the CDR3 is TGTGCCAGCAGTCCAGCATGGGGATCTAGCACAGATACGCAGTATTTT.